The 20 T cell receptor beta chains listed next were all sequenced from one sample in a study of blood T cell repertoires in COVID-19. Only in-frame clones appear in the TCRdb table, and some are missing; sequencing was by immunoSEQ multiplex PCR. The table has 99,000 or so clones, more than 85% seen once. The material sequenced was peripheral blood. These receptors all stem from a human donor in a cohort sampled during active COVID-19.

This clone was recorded once. J is TRBJ2-7 and V is TRBV18, with 8 bases that match TRBD1. The V gene end was trimmed by 5 bases and the J gene end by 0 bases; junction bases not matched to a gene: 3. The CDR3 sequence is 14 residues long. Germline values: CDR1 KGHSH, CDR2 LQKENI. The CDR3 DNA is TGTGCCAGCTCATCCGACAGGGGCTCCTACGAGCAGTACTTC. It yields the protein CASSSDRGSYEQYF.

This rearrangement joins TRBV30 to TRBJ1-3; no definite D call. CDR3 size: 16 residues. V was cut by 4 bases and J by 2 bases, with 18 bases left in between. Germline V gene lookup returns CDR1 GTSNPN and CDR2 SVGIG (reference sequence). Here the CDR3 reads CAWTNLALGAGNTIYF. In nucleotides, the CDR3 is TGTGCCTGGACCAACCTTGCCTTGGGAGCTGGAAACACCATATATTTT.

The CDR3 protein is CASTGRGVEAQYF. The CDR3, as DNA: TGCGCCAGCACGGGGCGGGGAGTGGAGGCCCAGTACTTC. The V call is TRBV10-2, the J call TRBJ2-5, with D perhaps TRBD2 (6 bases). The CDR3 covers 13 residues. Germline CDR1 reads WSHSY; CDR2 reads SAAADI. V was shortened by 7 bases and J by 9 bases, with 18 bases between the two germline ends.

J is TRBJ1-1 and V is TRBV7-2, with 9 bases identical to TRBD1. Per germline, CDR1 SGHTA and CDR2 FQGNSA. V shed 6 bases and J 0 bases; nucleotides not matched to a gene: 17. This CDR3 is built from 19 residues. CDR3 amino acids: CASSPQRGTGRFMNTEAFF. The CDR3 DNA reads TGTGCCAGCAGTCCACAGAGGGGGACAGGGCGCTTCATGAACACTGAAGCTTTCTTT.

This sequence joins TRBV6-2 or TRBV6-3 and TRBJ1-2; D not certain. CDR1 is MNHEY and CDR2 is SVGEGT in the germline V gene. There are 15 residues in the CDR3. V gave up 6 bases and J gave up 0 bases, with 14 bases separating them. Written as DNA, the CDR3 is TGTGCCAGCAGCGGGCCTCCTACGACTAACTATGGCTACACCTTC. This codes for CASSGPPTTNYGYTF.

This chain joins TRBV10-3 and TRBJ1-2; D is unclear. The germline CDR1 and CDR2 sequences are ENHRY and SYGVKD. CDR3 length: 16 residues. The V end lost 0 bases, the J end lost 5 bases, and 16 bases lay between the germline ends. The CDR3 nucleotides read TGTGCCATCAGTGAGTCTACTCCCGATCCGAGGTATGGCTACACCTTC. Residues: CAISESTPDPRYGYTF.

This chain uses TRBV4-3 with TRBJ2-7, with D possibly matching TRBD1 (5 bases). Germline CDR1 and CDR2: LGHNA and YSLEER. V was pared by 4 bases and J by 0 bases, with 13 bases between. The CDR3 spans 15 residues. DNA of the CDR3: TGCGCCAGCAGCCCCCACCACAGGAGCTCCTACGAGCAGTACTTC. Translation: CASSPHHRSSYEQYF.

DNA of the CDR3: TGTGCCAGCAGTGAACGACAGGGAGGCACTGAAGCTTTCTTT. Translated: CASSERQGGTEAFF. The chain couples TRBV6-1 to TRBJ1-1; 7 bases agree with TRBD1. This CDR3 contains 14 residues. Unmatched junction bases numbered 4, after V lost 2 bases and J lost 4 bases. Germline CDR1 MNHNS, CDR2 SASEGT.

Concerning this clone: Germline and junction disagree at one end, which may indicate a read error. This chain uses TRBV6-1 with TRBJ1-2; D is undetermined. This CDR3 is 15 amino acids long. In germline, CDR1 is MNHNS, CDR2 SASEGT. CDR3 in DNA: TGTGCCAGCAGTGAAGATGGAGGGAGCCACTATAGCTACACCTTC. This sequence encodes CASSEDGGSHYSYTF.

The chain combines TRBV5-1 with TRBJ2-2; D possibly corresponds to TRBD1 (6 bases). The V end was cut by 6 bases, the J end by 6 bases, with 21 bases between. From germline, CDR1 is SGHRS and CDR2 YFSETQ. The CDR3 has 16 amino acids. As DNA, the CDR3 is TGCGCCAGCACGGGATTCTCAGGGGCGTCGGCCGGGGAGCTGTTTTTT. It yields the protein CASTGFSGASAGELFF.

This clone was recorded a few times. The chain is built from TRBV6-5 and TRBJ2-2, with D tentatively TRBD1 (5 bases). V dropped 2 bases and J dropped 2 bases, with 9 bases sitting between them. Germline assignment: CDR1 MNHEY and CDR2 SVGAGI. This CDR3 comprises 15 residues. The CDR3 loop is CASSYKGYNTGELFF. The CDR3 DNA sequence: TGTGCCAGCAGTTACAAGGGGTACAACACCGGGGAGCTGTTTTTT.

V usage is TRBV7-6 and J usage is TRBJ2-7; 12 nucleotides align to TRBD2. V trimming: 5 bases; J trimming: 0 bases; junction bases outside the gene matches: 11. The CDR3 is 18 amino acids. Per the germline V gene, CDR1 is SGHVS and CDR2 is FNYEAQ. The CDR3 nucleotides are TGTGCCAGCAGCCTAGGACTAGCGGGGACTCAGAGCTCCTACGAGCAGTACTTC. This gives the protein CASSLGLAGTQSSYEQYF.

The rearrangement joins TRBV4-3 to TRBJ2-3; TRBD2 matches 12 bases. This CDR3 region has 17 residues. V dropped 1 base and J dropped 6; count of bases not matched to a gene: 8. Germline CDR1 is LGHNA and CDR2 is YSLEER. The CDR3 DNA follows: TGCGCCAGCAGCCAAGGGCTAGCGGGGGGGATTACGGATACGCAGTATTTT. Protein product: CASSQGLAGGITDTQYF.

The rearrangement uses TRBV5-5 and TRBJ2-5; D gene uncertain. V was cut by 0 bases and J by 1 base, with 7 bases left in between. Germline V gene lookup returns CDR1 SGHKS and CDR2 YYEKEE (reference sequence). This CDR3 is 14 amino acids long. The DNA of the CDR3 is TGTGCCAGCAGCTTGGAGGCGGTCCAAGAGACCCAGTACTTC. This gives the protein CASSLEAVQETQYF.

This clone was counted only a few times. The CDR3 nucleotides read TGTGCCAGCAGTTACTCTAGCTCTGGGGCCAACGTCCTGACTTTC. As protein: CASSYSSSGANVLTF. The genes are TRBV6-2 or TRBV6-3 and TRBJ2-6; unclear D gene. Trimming shortened V by 0 bases and J by 0 bases, and 3 bases separated the two germline ends. This CDR3 is built from 15 residues. CDR1 and CDR2 from the germline V gene are MNHEY and SVGEGT.

The chain links TRBV19 to TRBJ1-5, with 7 nucleotides matching TRBD1. Germline V gene sequence: CDR1 LNHDA, CDR2 SQIVND (reference sequence). There are 15 residues in the CDR3. Trimming cost V 5 bases and J 1 base; bases outside gene matches: 5. CDR3 protein: CASSGGGTSNQPQHF. Written as DNA, the CDR3 is TGTGCCAGTAGTGGAGGGGGCACGAGCAATCAGCCCCAGCATTTT.

V usage is TRBV2 and J usage is TRBJ1-1, with TRBD1 identical over 7 bases. Germline CDR1 SNHLY, CDR2 FYNNEI. CDR3 length: 14 residues. Trimming cost V 6 bases and J 4 bases; bases outside gene matches: 8. The CDR3 sequence: CASRGQGGFTEAFF. The CDR3 nucleotides are TGTGCCAGCAGGGGGCAGGGGGGTTTCACTGAAGCTTTCTTT.

This chain connects TRBV10-3 to TRBJ2-7; a weak D match, TRBD2 (6 bases). CDR3 length: 15 residues. Trimming took off 4 bases at V and 3 bases at J, with 16 bases between the two ends. Germline V gene sequence: CDR1 ENHRY, CDR2 SYGVKD. CDR3 nucleotides: TGTGCCATCAGTGGGTCCGGGACTGTAAACTACGAGCAGTACTTC. It encodes CAISGSGTVNYEQYF.

The chain employs TRBV7-9 and TRBJ2-5; tentatively, D is TRBD1 (8 bases). CDR3 length: 19 amino acids. The germline CDR1 and CDR2 sequences are SEHNR and FQNEAQ (reference sequence). V was shortened by 7 bases and J by 2 bases, with 29 bases between the two germline ends. The CDR3 nucleotides read TGTGCCAGCATCAGGGGGCGGGCGGGAGATGTAAATTCACAAGAGACCCAGTACTTC. This sequence encodes CASIRGRAGDVNSQETQYF.

The gene calls are TRBV7-2 and TRBJ1-2, with D maybe TRBD1 (6 bases). Trimming took off 3 bases at V and 7 bases at J, with 12 bases between the two ends. Germline assignment: CDR1 SGHTA and CDR2 FQGNSA. The CDR3 spans 13 residues. DNA for the CDR3: TGTGCCAGCAGCTTTTTACAGGGAGTTGGCTACACCTTC. This encodes CASSFLQGVGYTF.